This T cell receptor beta chain originates from a study of control samples from healthy donors and cancer patients. The method was immunoSEQ multiplex PCR; TCRdb's version includes in-frame clones alone and lacks a portion of them. The data show over 150,000 clones, nearly 96% seen once. This CDR3 has 15 residues. The V end was cut by 4 bases, the J end by 2 bases, with 14 bases between. Per germline, CDR1 SGDLS and CDR2 YYNGEE. The sample comprised blood. This rearrangement joins TRBV9 to TRBJ2-3, with D perhaps assigned TRBD1 or TRBD2 (5 bases each). This sequence was found in a woman aged 25 to 45 in good health. CDR3 bases: TGTGCCAGCAGCCTGGGACCACACACCACAGATACGCAGTATTTT. This codes for CASSLGPHTTDTQYF.